The 32 T cell receptor beta chains given below trace back to one sample, sequenced in a study of blood T cell repertoires in COVID-19. The assay was immunoSEQ multiplex PCR, and TCRdb's table has in-frame clones only and misses some. The sample lists roughly 250,000 clones; 87% were seen once. What was sequenced was peripheral blood. Source of these receptors: a man aged 60 to 69 who had recovered from COVID-19.

The chain has TRBV5-1 and TRBJ1-4; 9 positions agree with TRBD1. V dropped 2 bases and J dropped 8; count of bases not matched to a gene: 1. The CDR3 contains 13 residues. Germline loops: CDR1 SGHRS, CDR2 YFSETQ. CDR3 DNA sequence: TGCGCCAGCAGCTTAGGACAGGGGGAAAAACTGTTTTTT. It specifies CASSLGQGEKLFF.

This clone has more than one count but fewer than ten. The chain carries TRBV18 and TRBJ1-1; TRBD1 is a possible D gene (5 bases). The germline V and J ends were trimmed by 3 bases and 5 bases, with 19 bases remaining between them. Germline loops: CDR1 KGHSH, CDR2 LQKENI. CDR3 length: 16 amino acids. DNA of the CDR3: TGTGCCAGCTCACCTGGCAGGGTAGCAGGGCGGACTGAAGCTTTCTTT. Translation gives CASSPGRVAGRTEAFF. Supplemented by reference TRBV18 and TRBJ1-1, the full variable domain reads NAGVMQNPRHLVRRRGQEARLRCSPMKGHSHVYWYRQLPEEGLKFMVYLQKENIIDESGMPKERFSAEFPKEGPSILRIQQVVRGDSAAYFCASSPGRVAGRTEAFFGQGTRLTVV.

This chain uses TRBV21-1 with TRBJ2-7; the table's D call of TRBD1 was not tested on the DNA. TRBV21-1 is a pseudogene. CDR3 length equals 13 residues. CDR3 sequence (DNA): TGTGCCAGCAGCCCCCGTGACAGGTACGAGCAGTACGTC. Amino acid sequence: CASSPRDRYEQYV.

CDR3 loop: CSASRTAGINEQFF. CDR3 in DNA: TGCAGTGCTAGTAGGACGGCGGGTATCAATGAGCAGTTCTTC. The chain uses TRBV20-1 and TRBJ2-1; the D gene is possibly TRBD2 (5 bases). CDR3 size: 14 residues. The V and J ends lost 3 bases and 6 bases respectively, with 15 bases between them. CDR1 is DFQATT, CDR2 SNEGSKA, per germline (reference sequence).

A few counts support this clone. This chain's CDR3 is CASRAGTEKNSPLHF. The CDR3 coding sequence is TGTGCCAGCAGGGCCGGGACAGAAAAAAATTCACCCCTCCACTTT. V and J are TRBV6-5 and TRBJ1-6, with TRBD1 matching over 7 bases. V trimming: 6 bases; J trimming: 7 bases; junction bases outside the gene matches: 9. Looked up from germline, CDR1 is MNHEY and CDR2 is SVGAGI. The CDR3 is 15 amino acids.

This sequence joins TRBV6-1 and TRBJ2-1; D perhaps matches TRBD1 (5 bases). The germline CDR1 and CDR2 sequences are MNHNS and SASEGT. V lost 0 bases, J lost 8 bases, and 14 bases lay in between. The CDR3 is 15 amino acids. The CDR3 DNA is TGTGCCAGCAGTGAAGCGCGAAGGGGCAGCGATGAGCAGTTCTTC. As protein: CASSEARRGSDEQFF.

The J gene is TRBJ2-2, the V gene TRBV3-1 (or the pseudogene TRBV3-2); 10 bases match TRBD2. The trim removed 4 bases at V and 8 bases at J, leaving 10 bases unmatched. The CDR3 has 16 amino acids. CDR1 is LGHDT and CDR2 is YNNKEL in the germline V gene (reference sequence). The CDR3 nucleotides read TGTGCCAGCAGCCGTGGGACTAGCGTGGCTGGGGGGGAGCTGTTTTTT. It translates to CASSRGTSVAGGELFF.

V usage is TRBV11-2 and J usage is TRBJ1-5; D not resolved. The CDR3 is made up of 15 amino acids. Trimming removed 1 base from V and 4 bases from J, with 11 bases in between. The germline V gene encodes CDR1 SGHAT and CDR2 FQNNGV. This CDR3 is CASSLGNSKNQPQHF. The CDR3 DNA is TGTGCCAGCAGCTTAGGTAACAGTAAGAATCAGCCCCAGCATTTT.

The rearrangement joins TRBV7-9 to TRBJ1-3; TRBD1 aligns across 9 bases. CDR1 is SEHNR and CDR2 is FQNEAQ in the germline V gene (reference sequence). The CDR3 has 14 residues. The junction had 2 bases not matched to a gene; V was cut back by 5 bases and J by 3 bases. The CDR3 region is CASSKDRGGNTIYF. The CDR3 DNA follows: TGTGCCAGCAGCAAGGACAGGGGTGGAAACACCATATATTTT.

The chain links TRBV7-2 to TRBJ2-5; 8 nucleotides align to TRBD1. J was trimmed by 5 bases and V by 2 bases; bases with no gene match: 4. This CDR3 contains 14 residues. From germline, CDR1 is SGHTA and CDR2 FQGNSA. CDR3 region: CASSLWTGRETQYF. Written as DNA, the CDR3 is TGTGCCAGCAGCTTATGGACAGGGCGGGAGACCCAGTACTTC.

The V and J genes are TRBV5-4 and TRBJ1-2, with unresolved D. The CDR3 spans 13 residues. CDR1 SGHNT and CDR2 YYREEE come from the germline V gene (reference sequence). Trimming removed 0 bases at V and 6 bases at J, with 9 bases between. This CDR3 is CASSLEQRNGYTF. CDR3 in DNA: TGTGCCAGCAGCTTGGAACAGAGAAATGGCTACACCTTC.

This chain uses TRBV24-1 with TRBJ2-3, with 10 nucleotides matching TRBD2. This CDR3 is 17 amino acids long. J was trimmed by 4 bases and V by 3 bases; bases with no gene match: 9. Germline V gene data show CDR1 as KGHDR and CDR2 as SFDVKD. The CDR3 bases are TGTGCCACCAGTGATAACTCAGCGGGGGGGATGGCAGATACGCAGTATTTT. Protein: CATSDNSAGGMADTQYF.

The J gene is TRBJ1-2, the V gene TRBV19, with D perhaps matching TRBD1 (6 bases). Germline assignment: CDR1 LNHDA and CDR2 SQIVND (reference sequence). CDR3 length equals 13 residues. V was cut by 5 bases and J by 7 bases, with 14 bases left in between. CDR3 residues: CASSPQGRGGYTF. CDR3 DNA sequence: TGTGCCAGTAGTCCTCAGGGGAGAGGTGGCTACACCTTC.

The V call is TRBV7-2, the J call TRBJ1-5; the D is unclear. The CDR3 sequence is 15 residues long. V lost 3 bases and J 0 bases, leaving 9 bases between the germline ends. Germline CDR1 SGHTA, CDR2 FQGNSA. CDR3 region: CASSLSLNSNQPQHF. The DNA of the CDR3 is TGTGCCAGCAGCTTGAGCTTAAATAGCAATCAGCCCCAGCATTTT. The entire variable domain, with the rest obtained from reference TRBV7-2 and TRBJ1-5, is as follows: GAGVSQSPSNKVTEKGKDVELRCDPISGHTALYWYRQSLGQGLEFLIYFQGNSAPDKSGLPSDRFSAERTGGSVSTLTIQRTQQEDSAVYLCASSLSLNSNQPQHFGDGTRLSIL.

The chain carries TRBV29-1 and TRBJ2-3; the match to TRBD2 covers 7 bases. The CDR3 is 16 residues long. Per the germline V gene, CDR1 is SQVTM and CDR2 is ANQGSEA. V lost 0 bases to trimming and J lost 1 base; unmatched junction nucleotides: 7. For the CDR3, the DNA is TGCAGCGTTGAAGACCCCTCGAGCGGGGGCACAGATACGCAGTATTTT. Protein product: CSVEDPSSGGTDTQYF.

This clone was recorded only once. This chain joins TRBV9 and TRBJ1-1, with D uncertain. This CDR3 is built from 14 residues. Trimming took 2 bases from V and 5 from J, leaving 13 bases between them. Germline V gives CDR1 SGDLS, CDR2 YYNGEE. CDR3 coding DNA: TGTGCCAGCAGCGTGAGAGAGTCCAGGACTGAAGCTTTCTTT. It is translated as CASSVRESRTEAFF.

The chain is built from TRBV7-9 and TRBJ2-2; 7 bases agree with TRBD2. Per germline, CDR1 SEHNR and CDR2 FQNEAQ (reference sequence). The CDR3 is 13 residues long. The V segment lost 3 bases and the J segment 9 bases; nucleotides outside the gene matches: 4. CDR3 amino acids: CASSLTSFRELFF. In DNA, the CDR3 is TGTGCCAGCAGCTTGACTAGCTTCAGGGAGCTGTTTTTT.

The J gene is TRBJ1-1, the V gene TRBV4-1; 7 bases agree with TRBD1. CDR1 and CDR2 (germline): MGHRA, YSYEKL. The trim removed 2 bases at V and 6 bases at J, leaving 3 bases unmatched. This CDR3 is built from 13 residues. The CDR3 here is CASSQTGAAEAFF. As DNA, the CDR3 is TGCGCCAGCAGCCAAACAGGGGCCGCTGAAGCTTTCTTT.

This clone has only a few counts. This chain links TRBV30 with TRBJ2-2; 7 bases line up with TRBD2. The CDR3 covers 15 residues. Germline loops: CDR1 GTSNPN, CDR2 SVGIG (reference sequence). V trimming: 0 bases; J trimming: 4 bases; junction bases outside the gene matches: 5. In DNA form, the CDR3 reads TGTGCCTGGAGTGTGTTAGCGGGTGGCACCGGGGAGCTGTTTTTT. Protein sequence: CAWSVLAGGTGELFF. The full variable domain, with the rest looked up from reference TRBV30 and TRBJ2-2, is SQTIHQWPATLVQPVGSPLSLECTVEGTSNPNLYWYRQAAGRGLQLLFYSVGIGQISSEVPQNLSASRPQDRQFILSSKKLLLSDSGFYLCAWSVLAGGTGELFFGEGSRLTVL.

The V call is TRBV18, the J call TRBJ2-7; D not certain. V gave up 1 base and J gave up 5 bases, with 12 bases separating them. This CDR3 comprises 14 residues. Per the germline V gene, CDR1 is KGHSH and CDR2 is LQKENI. The CDR3, as DNA: TGTGCCAGCTCACCACAGTCAGCGACCGACGAGCAGTACTTC. Its protein product is CASSPQSATDEQYF.

V usage is TRBV2 and J usage is TRBJ1-5; D gene uncertain. The CDR3 is made up of 12 amino acids. The germline V gene has CDR1 SNHLY and CDR2 FYNNEI. V was cut by 3 bases and J by 7 bases, with 7 bases left in between. CDR3 in amino acids: CASSDRFQPQHF. The CDR3 DNA is TGTGCCAGCAGTGACAGGTTCCAGCCCCAGCATTTT.

The V and J genes are TRBV5-1 and TRBJ1-3; 8 bases align to TRBD1. Germline V CDR1 and CDR2: SGHRS, YFSETQ. The CDR3 has 16 residues. The junction had 5 bases not matched to a gene; V was cut back by 0 bases and J by 3 bases. CDR3 sequence (DNA): TGCGCCAGCAGCTTGGCAGGGGGCAAATATGGAAACACCATATATTTT. Translation gives CASSLAGGKYGNTIYF.

The V call is TRBV6-2 or TRBV6-3, the J call TRBJ1-1; 10 bases align to TRBD1. This CDR3 spans 15 amino acids. Losses at the gene ends were 2 bases for V and 4 bases for J; bases not matched to a gene: 4. CDR1 is MNHEY and CDR2 is SVGEGT in the germline V gene. CDR3 residues: CASSYPRDRGTEAFF. The CDR3 DNA is TGTGCCAGCAGTTACCCTCGGGACAGGGGCACTGAAGCTTTCTTT.

The chain combines TRBV19 with TRBJ1-2, with D tentatively TRBD1 (5 bases). Germline loops: CDR1 LNHDA, CDR2 SQIVND (reference sequence). CDR3 length: 13 residues. Trimming stripped 6 bases from V and 0 bases from J, with 8 bases between. CDR3 amino acids: CASSPDTNYGYTF. As DNA, the CDR3 is TGTGCCAGTAGCCCGGACACTAACTATGGCTACACCTTC. The full variable domain, completed using reference TRBV19 and TRBJ1-2, is DGGITQSPKYLFRKEGQNVTLSCEQNLNHDAMYWYRQDPGQGLRLIYYSQIVNDFQKGDIAEGYSVSREKKESFPLTVTSAQKNPTAFYLCASSPDTNYGYTFGSGTRLTVV.

This sequence joins TRBV24-1 and TRBJ2-3, with 7 positions matching TRBD2. Germline V gene lookup returns CDR1 KGHDR and CDR2 SFDVKD. The CDR3 covers 16 residues. After removal of 3 bases from V and 0 bases from J, the junction contained 5 bases not matched to a gene. As DNA, the CDR3 is TGTGCCACCAGTGATCCCGAGCGGGAAAGCACAGATACGCAGTATTTT. Protein sequence: CATSDPERESTDTQYF.

The gene calls are TRBV9 and TRBJ1-4; 8 bases are a match to TRBD1. CDR3 length: 15 residues. Losses at the gene ends were 4 bases for V and 7 bases for J; bases not matched to a gene: 9. The V gene's germline CDR1 is SGDLS and CDR2 YYNGEE. The CDR3 nucleotides read TGTGCCAGCAGCACCCAAGGACAGGGTGGTGAAAAACTGTTTTTT. Its translation: CASSTQGQGGEKLFF.

This clone was counted a few times. V is TRBV7-9 and J is TRBJ1-5, with 7 nucleotides matching TRBD1. The length of the CDR3 is 14 residues. V shed 5 bases, J shed 7 bases, and the junction held 8 bases outside the gene matches. Looked up from germline, CDR1 is SEHNR and CDR2 is FQNEAQ (reference sequence). The CDR3 protein is CASSLDRDPQPQHF. CDR3 sequence (DNA): TGTGCCAGCAGCCTCGACAGGGATCCCCAGCCCCAGCATTTT.

This chain links TRBV4-2 with TRBJ1-1; tentatively, D is TRBD1 (6 bases). V was pared by 1 base and J by 4 bases, with 13 bases between. Germline CDR1 and CDR2: LGHNA and YNFKEQ. This CDR3 is built from 15 residues. The CDR3 bases are TGTGCCAGCAGCCAAGCCCAGGGGTCGATCACTGAAGCTTTCTTT. Amino acid sequence: CASSQAQGSITEAFF.

This clone has only one observation. The chain links TRBV18 to TRBJ2-7; tentative D call: TRBD2 (6 bases). The V and J ends lost 8 bases and 1 base respectively, with 12 bases between them. The CDR3 is 13 amino acids. The V gene's germline CDR1 is KGHSH and CDR2 LQKENI. The CDR3 is CASLGGGSYEQYF. Here the CDR3 DNA reads TGTGCCAGCCTGGGGGGAGGTTCCTACGAGCAGTACTTC.

The chain employs TRBV5-1 and TRBJ1-2, with TRBD1 matching over 7 bases. The CDR3 is made up of 14 amino acids. CDR1 and CDR2 from the germline V gene are SGHRS and YFSETQ. V lost 0 bases to trimming and J lost 2 bases; unmatched junction nucleotides: 1. CDR3 DNA sequence: TGCGCCAGCAGCTTGGAGGACAGGAACTATGGCTACACCTTC. Its protein is CASSLEDRNYGYTF. The entire variable domain, with the rest obtained from reference TRBV5-1 and TRBJ1-2, is as follows: KAGVTQTPRYLIKTRGQQVTLSCSPISGHRSVSWYQQTPGQGLQFLFEYFSETQRNKGNFPGRFSGRQFSNSRSEMNVSTLELGDSALYLCASSLEDRNYGYTFGSGTRLTVV.

The chain is built from TRBV15 and TRBJ1-2; tentative D call: TRBD1 (5 bases). The germline gives CDR1 LNHNV, CDR2 YYDKDF (reference sequence). The V end was cut by 3 bases, the J end by 8 bases, with 13 bases between. The CDR3 covers 13 residues. The CDR3 sequence is CATSRGGVEGYTF. For the CDR3, the DNA is TGTGCCACCAGCAGGGGAGGGGTTGAGGGCTACACCTTC.

The chain employs TRBV3-1 (or the pseudogene TRBV3-2) and TRBJ1-3; the D is unclear. The CDR3 length is 14 residues. The germline V gene has CDR1 LGHDT and CDR2 YNNKEL (reference sequence). V lost 5 bases to trimming and J lost 0 bases, with 8 bases between them. The CDR3 spells CASSSDSSGNTIYF. The CDR3 bases are TGTGCCAGCAGCTCCGATAGCTCTGGAAACACCATATATTTT.